This paragraph covers one TCR beta chain sequence. These data belong to a study of T cell changes during pregnancy in multiple sclerosis. Assay: immunoSEQ multiplex PCR; the TCRdb copy retains only in-frame clones and omits some. The sample lists about 70,000 clones; roughly 94% were seen once. This specimen consisted of peripheral blood, obtained in the third trimester of pregnancy. The receptor's source is a female donor with multiple sclerosis, enrolled in a pregnancy study.

CDR3 amino acids: CASSLGTGWDYGYTF. In DNA, the CDR3 is TGTGCCAGCAGCTTAGGGACAGGCTGGGACTATGGCTACACCTTC. The chain combines TRBV7-2 with TRBJ1-2, with TRBD1 identical over 7 bases. Germline V gives CDR1 SGHTA, CDR2 FQGNSA. The CDR3 extends over 15 amino acids. V lost 1 base, J lost 3 bases, and 5 bases stayed unmatched.